This paragraph covers one T cell receptor (beta chain) sequence. V was shortened by 5 bases and J by 0 bases, with 14 bases between the two germline ends. This CDR3 region has 15 residues. Germline-derived CDR1 and CDR2 are DFQATT and SNEGSKA (reference sequence). TCRdb re-analysed the RT-PCR reads in MiXCR, keeping a single row per CDR3 protein. The repertoire consists of 550,000 to 750,000 distinct CDR3 sequences, with over 12% occurring once and the leading ten covering 3% to 4.5%. The sample consisted of memory CD4+ T cells from blood. The receptor was isolated from a female donor in good health, serving as a healthy control. The chain couples TRBV20-1 to TRBJ1-5; D gene uncertain. CDR3 loop: CSAGIRRGSNQPQHF. The DNA of the CDR3 is TGCAGTGCTGGCATCAGGCGGGGTAGCAATCAGCCCCAGCATTTT.